The 24 T cell receptor beta chains below all came from one sample that was sequenced in a study of spatial heterogeneity in lung cancer. Time point: sample taken at primary tumor resection. Overall study results and limits: Tumor mutation count correlated with how many alpha and beta TCRs expanded intratumorally.

TCRdb re-called the 5' RACE reads through MiXCR, storing one row per CDR3 protein. The sample contains some 100,000 distinct CDR3 sequences, approximately 4.4% of which appear only once. Their target antigens are unknown. The specimen was lung tumor tissue, collected at surgery. These receptors were taken from a male donor with early-stage non-small cell lung cancer.

This clonotype was seen a handful of times. The chain has TRBV11-2 and TRBJ2-6; no definite D call. The CDR3 totals 17 residues. Germline-derived CDR1 and CDR2 are SGHAT and FQNNGV. V lost 1 base and J lost 0, with 10 bases in between. The CDR3 spells CASSLVGRTSGANVLTF. CDR3 nucleotide sequence: TGTGCCAGCAGCTTAGTTGGCAGGACCTCTGGGGCCAACGTCCTGACTTTC.

This clonotype came up many times. This chain connects TRBV6-5 to TRBJ1-2, with D unresolved. V was pared by 7 bases and J by 0 bases, with 18 bases between. Germline V lookup: CDR1 MNHEY, CDR2 SVGAGI. The CDR3 loop spans 16 amino acids. The CDR3 region is CASTPLATSANYGYTF. The CDR3 region has the DNA TGTGCCAGCACTCCCTTGGCGACTTCAGCTAACTATGGCTACACCTTC.

The table lists this clonotype with many counts. The J gene is TRBJ1-4, the V gene TRBV20-1, with D possibly matching TRBD1 (6 bases). The ends were cut back, 6 bases at V and 7 bases at J, with 15 bases in the middle. CDR1 is DFQATT, CDR2 SNEGSKA, per germline (reference sequence). CDR3 length: 13 residues. CDR3 loop: CSAQQGKGEKLFF. The CDR3 region has the DNA TGCAGTGCACAACAGGGAAAGGGTGAAAAACTGTTTTTT.

This clonotype was observed many times. The chain carries TRBV7-9 and TRBJ2-2; TRBD1 matches 9 bases. The junction had 0 bases not matched to a gene; V was cut back by 4 bases and J by 6 bases. Germline loops: CDR1 SEHNR, CDR2 FQNEAQ (reference sequence). This CDR3 comprises 13 residues. The CDR3 DNA is TGTGCCAGCAGCTGGACAGGGGCCGGGGAGCTGTTTTTT. Protein product: CASSWTGAGELFF. Filled out from reference TRBV7-9 and TRBJ2-2, the complete variable domain reads DTGVSQNPRHKITKRGQNVTFRCDPISEHNRLYWYRQTLGQGPEFLTYFQNEAQLEKSRLLSDRFSAERPKGSFSTLEIQRTEQGDSAMYLCASSWTGAGELFFGEGSRLTVL.

Ten or more counts support this clonotype. The chain couples TRBV3-1 to TRBJ2-7; D possibly matches TRBD1 or TRBD2 (5 bases each). Germline values: CDR1 LGHDT, CDR2 YNNKEL (reference sequence). The V end lost 3 bases, the J end lost 2 bases, and 11 bases lay between the germline ends. This CDR3 is built from 14 residues. CDR3 nucleotides: TGTGCCAGCAGCCAGGGGAGAGGGGCCTACGAGCAGTACTTC. Translating it yields CASSQGRGAYEQYF.

This clonotype was recorded many times. The chain employs TRBV28 and TRBJ2-7; D call uncertain. Germline CDR1 reads MDHEN; CDR2 reads SYDVKM. Trimming shortened V by 5 bases and J by 6 bases, and 14 bases separated the two germline ends. This CDR3 has 13 residues. The CDR3 spells CASSLPEAVEQYF. The CDR3 DNA reads TGTGCCAGCAGTCTCCCCGAGGCAGTCGAGCAGTACTTC.

This clonotype was counted ten times or more. The gene calls are TRBV2 and TRBJ2-1, with unresolved D. V was pared by 1 base and J by 2 bases, with 3 bases between. CDR1 SNHLY and CDR2 FYNNEI come from the germline V gene. This CDR3 region has 13 residues. CDR3 loop: CASSEGTYNEQFF. The CDR3 DNA reads as TGTGCCAGCAGTGAAGGGACCTACAATGAGCAGTTCTTC.

In its sample, this clonotype was seen many times. The J gene is TRBJ2-6, the V gene TRBV2; the D gene could be TRBD1 or TRBD2 (5 bases each). The CDR3 consists of 17 residues. Germline values: CDR1 SNHLY, CDR2 FYNNEI. V shed 4 bases and J shed 1 base, with 14 bases lying between them. CDR3 in amino acids: CASSASRGLSGANVLTF. CDR3 DNA sequence: TGTGCCAGCAGTGCCTCCCGGGGCTTATCTGGGGCCAACGTCCTGACTTTC.

This clonotype was counted ten times or more. V gene TRBV20-1 combines with J gene TRBJ2-7, with 10 positions matching TRBD1. Germline values: CDR1 DFQATT, CDR2 SNEGSKA (reference sequence). The CDR3 contains 12 residues. J was trimmed by 3 bases and V by 6 bases; bases with no gene match: 2. The CDR3: CSARTGGYEQYF. The CDR3 bases are TGCAGTGCCCGGACAGGGGGCTACGAGCAGTACTTC.

This clonotype has just a few counts. The chain employs TRBV7-2 and TRBJ2-3, with TRBD2 matching 9 bases. CDR3 length: 14 residues. Germline assignment: CDR1 SGHTA and CDR2 FQGNSA. Trimming cost V 2 bases and J 5 bases; bases outside gene matches: 2. CDR3 region: CASSLSSGIDTQYF. Written as DNA, the CDR3 is TGTGCCAGCAGCTTATCTAGCGGGATAGATACGCAGTATTTT.

This clonotype was seen at least ten times. The chain uses TRBV11-2 and TRBJ2-1; 8 positions agree with TRBD1. The CDR3 spans 18 residues. Losses at the gene ends were 0 bases for V and 6 bases for J; bases not matched to a gene: 13. In germline, CDR1 is SGHAT, CDR2 FQNNGV. The CDR3 region has the DNA TGTGCCAGCAGCTTAGATCAAGTTTTAGGACAGGGTATCAATGAGCAGTTCTTC. This encodes CASSLDQVLGQGINEQFF.

This clonotype was recorded at least ten times. CDR3 residues: CASAYTASTGELFF. Here the CDR3 DNA reads TGTGCCAGCGCCTACACAGCATCCACCGGGGAGCTGTTTTTT. The chain combines TRBV7-9 with TRBJ2-2; unclear D gene. CDR1 and CDR2 (germline): SEHNR, FQNEAQ (reference sequence). The germline V and J ends were trimmed by 8 bases and 4 bases, with 14 bases remaining between them. This CDR3 is 14 amino acids long. The whole variable domain, remainder taken from reference TRBV7-9 and TRBJ2-2, is DTGVSQNPRHKITKRGQNVTFRCDPISEHNRLYWYRQTLGQGPEFLTYFQNEAQLEKSRLLSDRFSAERPKGSFSTLEIQRTEQGDSAMYLCASAYTASTGELFFGEGSRLTVL.

This clonotype appeared many times. This rearrangement joins TRBV24-1 to TRBJ2-3; D is uncertain. The CDR3 has 15 amino acids. V lost 4 bases and J 0 bases, leaving 10 bases between the germline ends. Germline CDR1 and CDR2: KGHDR and SFDVKD. The CDR3, as DNA: TGTGCCACCAGTGACCTCAGCGACAGCACAGATACGCAGTATTTT. It codes for CATSDLSDSTDTQYF.

This clonotype was counted many times. CDR3 DNA sequence: TGTGCCAGCAGCGTTCGTCCTGCGAACACTGAAGCTTTCTTT. Its protein is CASSVRPANTEAFF. The J gene is TRBJ1-1, the V gene TRBV9; D gene ambiguous. The V end was cut by 2 bases, the J end by 1 base, with 9 bases between. Germline CDR1 reads SGDLS; CDR2 reads YYNGEE. This CDR3 comprises 14 residues.

This clonotype was found many times. V gene TRBV7-9 combines with J gene TRBJ1-4, with D tentatively TRBD1 (6 bases). Germline V gene data show CDR1 as SEHNR and CDR2 as FQNEAQ (reference sequence). V was clipped by 6 bases and J by 6 bases, with 17 bases between them. CDR3 length: 15 amino acids. DNA of the CDR3: TGTGCCAGCAGAACAGGGTTTTCTACGGATGAAAAACTGTTTTTT. Encoded protein: CASRTGFSTDEKLFF.

This clonotype was counted at least ten times. The V gene is TRBV28, the J gene TRBJ1-1; D gene unclear. Germline CDR1 reads MDHEN; CDR2 reads SYDVKM. V shed 7 bases and J shed 3 bases, with 18 bases lying between them. This CDR3 has 15 residues. CDR3 coding DNA: TGTGCCAGCATTCTTCGCAACCCTAAGGACACTGAAGCTTTCTTT. Translated, it gives CASILRNPKDTEAFF.

This clonotype appeared many times. The CDR3 region is CASSQYRGGSEQFF. The CDR3 region has the DNA TGCGCCAGCAGCCAATACAGGGGAGGGTCTGAGCAGTTCTTC. The rearrangement joins TRBV4-1 to TRBJ2-1; D may correspond to TRBD1 or TRBD2 (7 bases each). The CDR3 covers 14 residues. The germline gives CDR1 MGHRA, CDR2 YSYEKL. Deletions cut 2 bases from V and 9 bases from J, with 14 bases between.

In its sample, this clonotype was seen many times. The rearrangement joins TRBV7-2 to TRBJ2-2, with D unresolved. Germline assignment: CDR1 SGHTA and CDR2 FQGNSA. Trimming removed 5 bases from V and 6 bases from J, with 10 bases in between. The CDR3 consists of 13 residues. CDR3 amino acids: CASSPRTSGELFF. The CDR3 nucleotides read TGTGCCAGCAGCCCCCGGACGTCCGGGGAGCTGTTTTTT.

This clonotype was detected ten times or more. The chain links TRBV6-6 to TRBJ2-5, with D tentatively TRBD1 (6 bases). The length of the CDR3 is 14 residues. Germline loops: CDR1 MNHNY, CDR2 SVGAGI (reference sequence). V lost 2 bases to trimming and J lost 5 bases, with 12 bases between them. The CDR3 is CASSYEGELETQYF. The DNA for the CDR3 is TGTGCCAGCAGTTACGAGGGGGAGCTGGAGACCCAGTACTTC.

This clonotype has a count of ten or more. The chain couples TRBV20-1 to TRBJ2-3; 9 bases are shared with TRBD2. The CDR3 consists of 17 residues. CDR1 DFQATT and CDR2 SNEGSKA come from the germline V gene (reference sequence). Trimming took 3 bases from V and 2 from J; bases not matched to a gene: 12. CDR3 protein: CSASRLAGSQFTDTQYF. The CDR3 DNA reads TGCAGTGCTAGTCGGCTAGCGGGGAGCCAATTCACAGATACGCAGTATTTT.

This clonotype was seen repeatedly, ten times or more. This sequence joins TRBV7-9 and TRBJ1-6; no reliable D call. The CDR3 extends over 15 amino acids. Germline-derived CDR1 and CDR2 are SEHNR and FQNEAQ (reference sequence). Trimming shortened V by 5 bases and J by 2 bases, and 10 bases separated the two germline ends. CDR3 sequence reads: CASSPRRAYNSPLHF. The CDR3 bases are TGTGCCAGCAGCCCTCGCCGTGCCTATAATTCACCCCTCCACTTT.

The chain combines TRBV18 with TRBJ2-7, with TRBD2 identical over 7 bases. There are 16 residues in the CDR3. Germline V gives CDR1 KGHSH, CDR2 LQKENI. J lost 5 bases, V lost 3 bases, and 13 bases had no gene match. This CDR3 is CASSPPPTGGANEQYF. CDR3 coding DNA: TGTGCCAGCTCACCCCCGCCGACGGGAGGAGCCAACGAGCAGTACTTC.

Ten or more counts support this clonotype. The genes are TRBV11-2 and TRBJ1-3, with D uncertain. V was clipped by 1 base and J by 6 bases, with 4 bases between them. This CDR3 is 12 amino acids long. The germline V gene encodes CDR1 SGHAT and CDR2 FQNNGV. In nucleotides, the CDR3 is TGTGCCAGCAGCTTAGTGGCAAACACCATATATTTT. Its protein is CASSLVANTIYF.

This clonotype was counted a few times. CDR3 coding DNA: TGCAGTGCTAGAGAAGCACACAGGGGATACGAGCAGTACTTC. Translating it yields CSAREAHRGYEQYF. The chain couples TRBV20-1 to TRBJ2-7, with 7 bases lining up with TRBD1. The CDR3 extends over 14 amino acids. Germline CDR1 and CDR2: DFQATT and SNEGSKA (reference sequence). J gave up 4 bases and V 0 bases, and 6 bases lay outside the gene matches.